The next 24 T cell receptor beta chains were all read from a single sample in a study of blood T cell repertoires in COVID-19 (dated by TCRdb to the early 2020s). The library was obtained by the immunoSEQ multiplex PCR assay. TCRdb took over this immuneACCESS table, retaining in-frame rearrangements with V and J assigned. Such tables are incomplete; in checked studies, under half of the missing clones stem from an unresolved V gene, and the remainder is unexplained. Across this sample there are 30,000 to 45,000 clones, with around 85% seen only once. 25% to 30% of the sample is in the top ten clones. The sequenced sample consisted of peripheral blood. Source of these receptors: an older man with active or convalescent COVID-19.

A word on this clone: This sample also contains other DNA sequences that code for the same CDR3. The genes are TRBV5-8 and TRBJ2-3, with 8 bases matching TRBD2. Germline V gene data show CDR1 as SGHTS and CDR2 as YDEGEE. The CDR3 totals 14 residues. V lost 2 bases, J lost 2 bases, and 1 base stayed unmatched. The CDR3 here is CASSLAGDTDTQYF. For the CDR3, the DNA is TGTGCCAGCAGCTTAGCGGGGGACACAGATACGCAGTATTTT.

The J gene is TRBJ2-6, the V gene TRBV5-8; no clear D. The V gene's germline CDR1 is SGHTS and CDR2 YDEGEE. Trimming stripped 7 bases from V and 2 bases from J, with 13 bases between. CDR3 length: 15 residues. This CDR3 reads CASAFEVAGANVLTF. The DNA of the CDR3 is TGTGCCAGCGCTTTCGAGGTGGCTGGGGCCAACGTCCTGACTTTC.

This chain joins TRBV6-1 and TRBJ2-5; 7 nucleotides align to TRBD2. Germline CDR1 is MNHNS and CDR2 is SASEGT. The CDR3 sequence is 15 residues long. V dropped 2 bases and J dropped 2; count of bases not matched to a gene: 5. The CDR3 spells CASSEIRGGQETQYF. In DNA, the CDR3 is TGTGCCAGCAGTGAAATTCGCGGGGGACAAGAGACCCAGTACTTC.

The V and J genes are TRBV2 and TRBJ2-2, with 9 bases matching TRBD1. V dropped 2 bases and J dropped 5; count of bases not matched to a gene: 3. Germline V lookup: CDR1 SNHLY, CDR2 FYNNEI. The CDR3 runs 15 residues. In DNA form, the CDR3 reads TGTGCCAGCAGTGAACGGACAGGGGCGACCGGGGAGCTGTTTTTT. Encoded protein: CASSERTGATGELFF.

J is TRBJ1-6 and V is TRBV6-6; D gene unclear. V gave up 3 bases and J gave up 10 bases, with 16 bases separating them. Germline V gene sequence: CDR1 MNHNY, CDR2 SVGAGI (reference sequence). This CDR3 has 15 amino acids. CDR3 protein: CASSYRSRQASPLHF. The CDR3 DNA reads TGTGCCAGCAGTTATCGTAGTCGTCAGGCGTCACCCCTCCACTTT.

The J gene is TRBJ2-6, the V gene TRBV29-1; D possibly corresponds to TRBD1 (5 bases). Trimming took off 1 base at V and 0 bases at J, with 13 bases between the two ends. This CDR3 has 17 amino acids. The germline V gene has CDR1 SQVTM and CDR2 ANQGSEA. This CDR3 reads CSVEVQAPISGANVLTF. The CDR3 nucleotides read TGCAGCGTTGAAGTACAGGCACCGATCTCTGGGGCCAACGTCCTGACTTTC.

The chain uses TRBV19 and TRBJ2-2, with 7 bases identical to TRBD1. The CDR3 extends over 15 amino acids. Germline lookup yields CDR1 LNHDA and CDR2 SQIVND (reference sequence). Trimming cost V 9 bases and J 0 bases; bases outside gene matches: 7. The CDR3 coding sequence is TGTGCCAGCGTGCAAGGACAGGCGAACACCGGGGAGCTGTTTTTT. It encodes CASVQGQANTGELFF.

This clone was observed a few times. This rearrangement joins TRBV5-1 to TRBJ2-3; TRBD2 aligns across 11 bases. Germline V gene sequence: CDR1 SGHRS, CDR2 YFSETQ. The CDR3 contains 18 residues. V lost 4 bases and J lost 6; bases outside the gene matches: 16. The chain's CDR3 is CASSRLAGSSGRGDTQYF. The CDR3 DNA follows: TGCGCCAGCAGCCGACTAGCGGGAAGTAGTGGAAGGGGGGATACGCAGTATTTT.

The rearrangement links TRBV5-4 to TRBJ2-2; no clear D. Trimming removed 4 bases from V and 4 bases from J, with 17 bases in between. The CDR3 is 16 residues long. Germline CDR1 SGHNT, CDR2 YYREEE (reference sequence). DNA of the CDR3: TGTGCCAGCAGCCCCGACCCCTTTGGAGCCACCGGGGAGCTGTTTTTT. This gives the protein CASSPDPFGATGELFF.

The gene calls are TRBV4-1 and TRBJ2-7, with 11 bases lining up with TRBD2. The CDR3 loop spans 16 amino acids. Germline assignment: CDR1 MGHRA and CDR2 YSYEKL. V dropped 5 bases and J dropped 3; count of bases not matched to a gene: 9. The CDR3 nucleotides read TGCGCCAGCAGCGAAGCCCCGGGACTAGCGGTCTACGAGCAGTACTTC. This codes for CASSEAPGLAVYEQYF.

The chain links TRBV12-5 to TRBJ1-3; D gene unclear. Germline CDR1 is LGHNT and CDR2 is FRNRAP. V lost 0 bases to trimming and J lost 7 bases, with 7 bases between them. The CDR3 is 13 amino acids. CDR3 sequence: CASGLVLGNTIYF. CDR3 nucleotide sequence: TGTGCTAGTGGTTTGGTACTCGGTAACACCATATATTTT. The whole variable domain, remainder taken from reference TRBV12-5 and TRBJ1-3, is DARVTQTPRHKVTEMGQEVTMRCQPILGHNTVFWYRQTMMQGLELLAYFRNRAPLDDSGMPKDRFSAEMPDATLATLKIQPSEPRDSAVYFCASGLVLGNTIYFGEGSWLTVV.

The chain couples TRBV19 to TRBJ1-2, with 8 bases that match TRBD1. V lost 6 bases, J lost 5 bases, and 5 bases stayed unmatched. The CDR3 runs to 13 residues. Germline CDR1 and CDR2: LNHDA and SQIVND (reference sequence). The CDR3 bases are TGTGCCAGTAGAGCTGGGACAGGTTATGGCTACACCTTC. Translating gives CASRAGTGYGYTF.

The chain is built from TRBV5-5 and TRBJ2-3, with TRBD2 as a possible D gene (6 bases). The germline V gene has CDR1 SGHKS and CDR2 YYEKEE (reference sequence). V shed 4 bases and J shed 0 bases, with 15 bases lying between them. The CDR3 has 16 amino acids. CDR3 residues: CASSPTGSQSTDTQYF. The DNA for the CDR3 is TGTGCCAGCAGCCCGACCGGGAGCCAAAGCACAGATACGCAGTATTTT.

V and J are TRBV9 and TRBJ1-2; D possibly corresponds to TRBD1 (6 bases). Germline assignment: CDR1 SGDLS and CDR2 YYNGEE. The CDR3 contains 14 residues. V shed 3 bases and J shed 6 bases, with 15 bases lying between them. CDR3 residues: CASSAMTGSHGYTF. CDR3 DNA: TGTGCCAGCAGCGCAATGACAGGCTCCCATGGCTACACCTTC.

Written as DNA, the CDR3 is TGTGCCAGCAGCTACGACAGGTTCCACGAGCAGTACTTC. It is translated as CASSYDRFHEQYF. The V and J genes are TRBV11-2 and TRBJ2-7, with D possibly TRBD1 on 6 matching bases. Trimming removed 4 bases from V and 5 bases from J, with 12 bases in between. Germline values: CDR1 SGHAT, CDR2 FQNNGV. CDR3 length equals 13 residues.

V and J are TRBV28 and TRBJ2-7; possibly TRBD2 for D (6 bases). The CDR3 is 14 amino acids. CDR1 and CDR2 (germline): MDHEN, SYDVKM. V was trimmed by 2 bases and J by 3 bases, leaving 11 bases between them. CDR3 nucleotide sequence: TGTGCCAGCAGTTTAACCGGGGGACTCTACGAGCAGTACTTC. This gives the protein CASSLTGGLYEQYF.

This chain links TRBV19 with TRBJ2-6; 10 nucleotides agree with TRBD1. The CDR3 loop spans 16 amino acids. Germline V gene lookup returns CDR1 LNHDA and CDR2 SQIVND (reference sequence). V dropped 5 bases and J dropped 2; count of bases not matched to a gene: 3. The CDR3 nucleotides read TGTGCCAGTAGTGCGACAGGGGGCGCTGGGGCCAACGTCCTGACTTTC. It encodes CASSATGGAGANVLTF.

The CDR3 DNA reads as TGTGCCAGCTCCTCCCTCTCTGGGGCCAACGTCCTGACTTTC. Its protein product is CASSSLSGANVLTF. The V gene is TRBV18, the J gene TRBJ2-6; D ambiguous. Trimming cost V 6 bases and J 0 bases, with 6 bases left between them. This CDR3 spans 14 amino acids. Germline CDR1 is KGHSH and CDR2 is LQKENI.

This clone was seen once. The chain employs TRBV6-5 and TRBJ1-2; 7 bases are shared with TRBD1. CDR1 MNHEY and CDR2 SVGAGI come from the germline V gene. CDR3 length equals 13 residues. After removal of 6 bases from V and 7 bases from J, the junction contained 8 bases not matched to a gene. DNA for the CDR3: TGTGCCAGCAGGATAACAGGGGAAAGTGGCTACACCTTC. Protein product: CASRITGESGYTF.

The V gene is TRBV4-3, the J gene TRBJ2-7; 8 bases are shared with TRBD2. Looked up from germline, CDR1 is LGHNA and CDR2 is YSLEER. Trimming at V came to 4 bases and at J to 3 bases, leaving 8 bases not matched to a gene. This CDR3 is built from 15 residues. CDR3 coding DNA: TGCGCCAGCAGCCGTAGCGGGGACGGCTACTACGAGCAGTACTTC. It yields the protein CASSRSGDGYYEQYF.

The V and J genes are TRBV15 and TRBJ2-3, with 10 bases aligning to TRBD2. CDR1 and CDR2 (germline): LNHNV, YYDKDF (reference sequence). This CDR3 contains 15 residues. The V and J ends lost 0 bases and 5 bases, in that order; junction bases with no gene match: 2. The CDR3 reads CATSREAGGVDTQYF. For the CDR3, the DNA is TGTGCCACCAGCAGAGAAGCGGGAGGGGTAGATACGCAGTATTTT.

This clone was recorded once. This chain joins TRBV9 and TRBJ2-2, with 9 positions matching TRBD1. The CDR3 is 17 amino acids. With V trimmed by 1 base and J by 5 bases, 9 bases remained unmatched. The germline CDR1 and CDR2 sequences are SGDLS and YYNGEE. The CDR3 loop reads CASSVTGQGRRTGELFF. The DNA of the CDR3 is TGTGCCAGCAGCGTAACTGGACAGGGGCGACGGACCGGGGAGCTGTTTTTT.

The chain uses TRBV5-1 and TRBJ1-2, with a weak D call TRBD1 (5 bases). CDR3 length: 13 residues. In germline, CDR1 is SGHRS, CDR2 YFSETQ. Trimming cost V 5 bases and J 2 bases, with 10 bases left between them. In DNA, the CDR3 is TGCGCCAGCAGAGGACAACCGAACTATGGCTACACCTTC. Its protein product is CASRGQPNYGYTF.

This chain's CDR3 is CASRTGGSTYEQYF. CDR3 coding DNA: TGTGCCAGCCGGACGGGAGGGTCGACCTACGAGCAGTACTTC. The V gene is TRBV19, the J gene TRBJ2-7, with 8 bases matching TRBD2. With 9 bases clipped from V and 2 bases from J, the junction kept 9 bases outside the gene matches. CDR1 is LNHDA and CDR2 is SQIVND in the germline V gene (reference sequence). The CDR3 runs to 14 residues.